A single sample gave rise to the 13 T cell receptor beta chains below, sequenced in a study of blood T cell repertoires in COVID-19. The data were produced by immunoSEQ multiplex PCR, yet TCRdb's version contains in-frame clones alone and is incomplete. The sample carries 300,000 to 400,000 clones, about 90% recorded once. Material: peripheral blood. These receptors were taken from a woman in her late teens or twenties who had recovered from COVID-19.

This clone showed up just a few times. The genes are TRBV6-2 or TRBV6-3 and TRBJ2-2; D remains ambiguous. The germline CDR1 and CDR2 sequences are MNHEY and SVGEGT. V lost 5 bases and J lost 0, with 4 bases in between. CDR3 length: 13 residues. The CDR3 region is CASSSANTGELFF. The CDR3 DNA sequence: TGTGCCAGCAGTAGCGCGAACACCGGGGAGCTGTTTTTT.

The chain uses TRBV27 and TRBJ2-5, with 11 bases that match TRBD2. This CDR3 is built from 14 residues. The ends lost 6 bases at V and 5 bases at J; junction bases unmatched: 5. Per the germline V gene, CDR1 is MNHEY and CDR2 is SMNVEV (reference sequence). CDR3 loop: CASRLAGVLETQYF. CDR3 nucleotide sequence: TGTGCCAGCAGACTAGCGGGAGTTCTGGAGACCCAGTACTTC.

This clone was seen just once. The CDR3 nucleotides are TGTGCCAGCAGCACCTTACCGGGACAGGGGGTCACGAACACTGAAGCTTTCTTT. Translating gives CASSTLPGQGVTNTEAFF. This chain links TRBV7-2 with TRBJ1-1, with 11 bases lining up with TRBD1. This CDR3 contains 18 residues. Germline loops: CDR1 SGHTA, CDR2 FQGNSA. Unmatched junction bases numbered 12, after V lost 5 bases and J lost 1 base.

This chain connects TRBV19 to TRBJ1-6; D might be TRBD1 (6 bases). Germline V CDR1 and CDR2: LNHDA, SQIVND (reference sequence). The CDR3 extends over 14 amino acids. Trimming pared 3 bases from V and 6 bases from J, leaving 9 bases between. Here the CDR3 DNA reads TGTGCCAGTAGTATGGAACAGGGTAATTCACCCCTCCACTTT. Protein: CASSMEQGNSPLHF.

The V gene is TRBV30, the J gene TRBJ1-3; possible D gene TRBD1, 5 bases. V lost 3 bases, J lost 8 bases, and 20 bases lay in between. The length of the CDR3 is 15 residues. Germline V lookup: CDR1 GTSNPN, CDR2 SVGIG (reference sequence). The CDR3 loop is CAWRGGLGRGHTIYF. The CDR3 DNA reads TGTGCCTGGAGGGGCGGCCTAGGGCGGGGCCACACCATATATTTT.

V gene TRBV4-1 combines with J gene TRBJ1-2, with 11 positions matching TRBD1. Germline assignment: CDR1 MGHRA and CDR2 YSYEKL. This CDR3 has 14 amino acids. J was trimmed by 9 bases and V by 1 base; bases with no gene match: 4. CDR3 DNA: TGCGCCAGCAGCCAAGGGGGACAGGGGGTCCGCTACACCTTC. This codes for CASSQGGQGVRYTF.

The genes are TRBV5-6 and TRBJ1-2; maybe TRBD1 (6 bases). Trimming removed 5 bases from V and 4 bases from J, with 21 bases in between. Germline V gene lookup returns CDR1 SGHDT and CDR2 YYEEEE. The CDR3 covers 16 residues. The CDR3 region is CASSIGFGTHPYGYTF. The CDR3 DNA reads as TGTGCCAGCAGTATTGGCTTCGGGACACACCCCTATGGCTACACCTTC.

This chain links TRBV9 with TRBJ2-5, with no clear D. The CDR3 loop spans 13 amino acids. Trimming left V 4 bases short and J 7 bases short, with 14 bases between. The V gene's germline CDR1 is SGDLS and CDR2 YYNGEE. Written as DNA, the CDR3 is TGTGCCAGCAGCCCCTCCGGTACGGGGACCCAGTACTTC. Translation: CASSPSGTGTQYF.

The chain is built from TRBV19 and TRBJ2-1; TRBD2 aligns across 12 bases. The J segment lost 5 bases and the V segment lost 1 base, leaving 3 bases of the junction unmatched. The CDR3 runs 16 residues. CDR1 is LNHDA and CDR2 is SQIVND in the germline V gene (reference sequence). The CDR3 DNA sequence: TGTGCCAGTAGTATAGTACTAGCGGGAGGACACAATGAGCAGTTCTTC. Protein: CASSIVLAGGHNEQFF.

This chain uses TRBV6-1 with TRBJ2-5; 13 bases are shared with TRBD2. CDR1 is MNHNS and CDR2 is SASEGT in the germline V gene. Trimming cost V 4 bases and J 4 bases; bases outside gene matches: 9. The CDR3 sequence is 17 residues long. CDR3: CASSGTSGRGRLETQYF. CDR3 in DNA: TGTGCCAGCAGTGGGACTAGCGGGAGAGGAAGGTTAGAGACCCAGTACTTC.

A few counts support this clone. The chain employs TRBV19 and TRBJ2-7; no reliable D call. With 0 bases removed from V and 4 bases from J, the gap between germline ends came to 16 bases. The CDR3 has 16 residues. The V gene's germline CDR1 is LNHDA and CDR2 SQIVND (reference sequence). The CDR3 nucleotides are TGTGCCAGTAGTATAGATCTCCCGGTCCCACTGTACGAGCAGTACGTC. It codes for CASSIDLPVPLYEQYV.

V gene TRBV21-1 combines with J gene TRBJ2-1; no DNA check was done on the table's D call, TRBD2. TRBV21-1 is tagged as a pseudogene. This CDR3 has 19 residues. CDR3 amino acids: CASSKRSSGSRRGYNEQFF. The CDR3 coding sequence is TGTGCCAGCAGCAAAAGATCTAGCGGGAGCCGCCGTGGCTACAATGAGCAGTTCTTC.

The J gene is TRBJ1-4, the V gene TRBV6-5, with D unresolved. Germline V lookup: CDR1 MNHEY, CDR2 SVGAGI. The CDR3 loop spans 16 amino acids. Deletions cut 4 bases from V and 5 bases from J, with 17 bases between. For the CDR3, the DNA is TGTGCCAGCAGTTCCTGGATGACAAGAAGGAATGAAAAACTGTTTTTT. Its translation: CASSSWMTRRNEKLFF.